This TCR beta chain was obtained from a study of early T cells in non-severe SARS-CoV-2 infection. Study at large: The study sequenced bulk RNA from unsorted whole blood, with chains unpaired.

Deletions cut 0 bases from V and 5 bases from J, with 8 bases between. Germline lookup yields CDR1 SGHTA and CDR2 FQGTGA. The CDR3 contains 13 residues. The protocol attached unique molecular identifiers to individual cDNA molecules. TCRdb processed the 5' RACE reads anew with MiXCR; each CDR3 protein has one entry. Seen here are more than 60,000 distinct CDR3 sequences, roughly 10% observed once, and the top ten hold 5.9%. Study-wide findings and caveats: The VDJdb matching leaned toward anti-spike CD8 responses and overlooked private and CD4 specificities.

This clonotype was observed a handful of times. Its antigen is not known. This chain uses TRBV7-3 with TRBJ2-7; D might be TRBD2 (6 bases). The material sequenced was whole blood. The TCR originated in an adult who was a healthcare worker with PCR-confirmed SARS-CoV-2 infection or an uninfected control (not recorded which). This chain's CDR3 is CASSLTGGHEQYF. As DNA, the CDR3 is TGTGCCAGCAGCTTAACGGGAGGTCACGAGCAGTACTTC.